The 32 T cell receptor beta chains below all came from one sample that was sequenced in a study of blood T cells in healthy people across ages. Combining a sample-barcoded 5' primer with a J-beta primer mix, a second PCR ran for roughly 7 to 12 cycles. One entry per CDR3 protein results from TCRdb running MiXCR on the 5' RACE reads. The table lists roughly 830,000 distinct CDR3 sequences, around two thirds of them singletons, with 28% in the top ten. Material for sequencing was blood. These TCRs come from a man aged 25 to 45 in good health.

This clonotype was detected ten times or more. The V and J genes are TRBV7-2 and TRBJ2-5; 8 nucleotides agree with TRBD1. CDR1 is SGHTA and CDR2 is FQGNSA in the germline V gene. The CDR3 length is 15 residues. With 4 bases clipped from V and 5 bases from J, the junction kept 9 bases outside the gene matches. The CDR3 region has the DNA TGTGCCAGCAGCTCCGGGACAGGAGAGTGGGAGACCCAGTACTTC. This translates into CASSSGTGEWETQYF.

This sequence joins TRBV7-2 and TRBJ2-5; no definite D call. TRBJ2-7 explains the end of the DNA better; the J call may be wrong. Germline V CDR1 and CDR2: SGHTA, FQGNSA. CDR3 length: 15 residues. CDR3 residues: CASSLVQVYFYEQYF. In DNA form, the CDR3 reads TGTGCCAGCAGCTTAGTTCAGGTGTATTTCTACGAGCAGTACTTC.

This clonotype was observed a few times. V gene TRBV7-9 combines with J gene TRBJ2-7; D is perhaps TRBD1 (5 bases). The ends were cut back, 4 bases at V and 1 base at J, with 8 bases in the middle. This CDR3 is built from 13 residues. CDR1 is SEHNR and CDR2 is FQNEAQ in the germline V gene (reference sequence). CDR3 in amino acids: CASSSRQSYEQYF. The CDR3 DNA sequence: TGTGCCAGCAGCTCTAGACAGTCCTACGAGCAGTACTTC.

The CDR3 nucleotides are TGCAGTGCTAGCCTGGCCGAGGGCCCCATGTTGGAAAAACTGTTTTTT. This codes for CSASLAEGPMLEKLFF. V gene TRBV20-1 combines with J gene TRBJ1-4; unclear D gene. V lost 3 bases to trimming and J lost 8 bases, with 22 bases between them. CDR1 is DFQATT and CDR2 is SNEGSKA in the germline V gene (reference sequence). CDR3 length: 16 amino acids.

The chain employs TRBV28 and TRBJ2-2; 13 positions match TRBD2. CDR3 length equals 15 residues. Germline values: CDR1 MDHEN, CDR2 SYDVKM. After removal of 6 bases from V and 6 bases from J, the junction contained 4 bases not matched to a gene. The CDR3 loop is CASRPTSGGAGELFF. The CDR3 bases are TGTGCCAGCAGACCCACTAGCGGGGGGGCCGGGGAGCTGTTTTTT. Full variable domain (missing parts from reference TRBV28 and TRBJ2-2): DVKVTQSSRYLVKRTGEKVFLECVQDMDHENMFWYRQDPGLGLRLIYFSYDVKMKEKGDIPEGYSVSREKKERFSLILESASTNQTSMYLCASRPTSGGAGELFFGEGSRLTVL.

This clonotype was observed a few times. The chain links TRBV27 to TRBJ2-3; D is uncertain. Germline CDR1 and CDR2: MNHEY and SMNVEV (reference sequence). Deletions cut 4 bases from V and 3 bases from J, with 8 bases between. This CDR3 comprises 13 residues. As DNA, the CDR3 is TGTGCCAGCAGTTACGGGTTAACAGATACGCAGTATTTT. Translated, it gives CASSYGLTDTQYF.

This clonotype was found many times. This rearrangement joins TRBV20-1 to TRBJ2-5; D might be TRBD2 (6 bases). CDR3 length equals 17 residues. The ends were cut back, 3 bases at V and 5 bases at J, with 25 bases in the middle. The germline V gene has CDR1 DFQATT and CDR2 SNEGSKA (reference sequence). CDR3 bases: TGCAGTGCTAGGGGTGGGGGAGGAAAAGTAACGTCGGAGACCCAGTACTTC. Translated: CSARGGGGKVTSETQYF.

CDR3 DNA: TGCAGTGCTGACCCTGGGACAGCCGATGGCTACACCTTC. It specifies CSADPGTADGYTF. The V and J genes are TRBV20-1 and TRBJ1-2; 7 nucleotides align to TRBD1. J lost 6 bases, V lost 5 bases, and 9 bases had no gene match. Germline lookup yields CDR1 DFQATT and CDR2 SNEGSKA (reference sequence). This CDR3 comprises 13 residues.

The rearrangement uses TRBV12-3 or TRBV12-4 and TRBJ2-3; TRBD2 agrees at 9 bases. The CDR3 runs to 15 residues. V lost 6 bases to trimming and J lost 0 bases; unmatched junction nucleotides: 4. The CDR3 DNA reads TGTGCCAGCAGCCGTGCGGGAGGGAGCACAGATACGCAGTATTTT. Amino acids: CASSRAGGSTDTQYF.

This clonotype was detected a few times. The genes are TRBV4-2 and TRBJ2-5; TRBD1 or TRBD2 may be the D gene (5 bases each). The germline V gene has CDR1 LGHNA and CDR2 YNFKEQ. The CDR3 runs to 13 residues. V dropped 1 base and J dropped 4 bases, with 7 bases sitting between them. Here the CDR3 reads CASSQGGPETQYF. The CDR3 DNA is TGTGCCAGCAGCCAAGGGGGACCAGAGACCCAGTACTTC.

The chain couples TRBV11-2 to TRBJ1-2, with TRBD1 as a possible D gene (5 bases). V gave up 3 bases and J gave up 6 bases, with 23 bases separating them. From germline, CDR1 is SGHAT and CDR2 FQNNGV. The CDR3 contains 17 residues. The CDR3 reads CASSFTDSMGFSDGYTF. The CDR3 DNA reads TGTGCCAGCAGCTTCACAGACAGTATGGGGTTTTCGGATGGCTACACCTTC.

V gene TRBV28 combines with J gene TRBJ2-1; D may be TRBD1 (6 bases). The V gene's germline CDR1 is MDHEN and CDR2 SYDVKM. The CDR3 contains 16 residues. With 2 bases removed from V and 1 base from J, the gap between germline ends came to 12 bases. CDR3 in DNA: TGTGCCAGCAGTTTACCAACAGGGATGTCCTACAATGAGCAGTTCTTC. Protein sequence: CASSLPTGMSYNEQFF.

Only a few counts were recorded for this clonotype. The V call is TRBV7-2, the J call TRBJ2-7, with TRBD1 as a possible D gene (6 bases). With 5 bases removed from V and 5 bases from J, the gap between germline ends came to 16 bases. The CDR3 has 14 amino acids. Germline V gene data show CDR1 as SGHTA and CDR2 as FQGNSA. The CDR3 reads CASSTGQRPDEQYF. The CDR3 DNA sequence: TGTGCCAGCAGCACAGGACAGAGGCCGGACGAGCAGTACTTC.

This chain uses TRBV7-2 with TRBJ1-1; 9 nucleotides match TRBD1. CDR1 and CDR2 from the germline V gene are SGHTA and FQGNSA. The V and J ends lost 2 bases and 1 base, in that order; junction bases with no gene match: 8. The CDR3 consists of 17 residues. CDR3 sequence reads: CASSLKQGARWNTEAFF. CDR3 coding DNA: TGTGCCAGCAGCTTAAAACAGGGGGCGCGTTGGAACACTGAAGCTTTCTTT.

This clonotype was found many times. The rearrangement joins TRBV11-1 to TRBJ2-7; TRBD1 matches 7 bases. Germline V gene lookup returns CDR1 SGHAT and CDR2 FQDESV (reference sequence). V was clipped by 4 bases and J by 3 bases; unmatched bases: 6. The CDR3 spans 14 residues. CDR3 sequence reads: CASSSRGNYYEQYF. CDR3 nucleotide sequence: TGTGCCAGCAGCTCCAGGGGGAACTACTACGAGCAGTACTTC.

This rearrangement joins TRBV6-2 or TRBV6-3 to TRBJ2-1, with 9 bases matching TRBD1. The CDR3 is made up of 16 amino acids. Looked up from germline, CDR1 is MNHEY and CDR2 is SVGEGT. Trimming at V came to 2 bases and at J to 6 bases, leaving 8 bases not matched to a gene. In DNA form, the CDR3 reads TGTGCCAGCAGTTACCCTGGACAGGGGTTCGGCAATGAGCAGTTCTTC. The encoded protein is CASSYPGQGFGNEQFF.

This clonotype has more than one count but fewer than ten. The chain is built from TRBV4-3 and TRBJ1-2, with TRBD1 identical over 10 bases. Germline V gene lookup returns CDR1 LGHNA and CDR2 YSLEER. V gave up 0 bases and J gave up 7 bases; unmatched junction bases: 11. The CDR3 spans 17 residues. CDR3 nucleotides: TGCGCCAGCAGCCAAGAACATGAGGCGACAGGGGGCTCTGGCTACACCTTC. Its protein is CASSQEHEATGGSGYTF.

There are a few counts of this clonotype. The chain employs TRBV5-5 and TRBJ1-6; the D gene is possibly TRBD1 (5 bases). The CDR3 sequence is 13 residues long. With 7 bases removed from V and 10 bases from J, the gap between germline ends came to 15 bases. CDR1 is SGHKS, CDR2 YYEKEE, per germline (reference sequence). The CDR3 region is CASLGGGGSPLHF. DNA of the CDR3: TGTGCCAGCTTAGGAGGTGGGGGATCACCCCTCCACTTT. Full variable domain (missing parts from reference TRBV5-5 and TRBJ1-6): DAGVTQSPTHLIKTRGQQVTLRCSPISGHKSVSWYQQVLGQGPQFIFQYYEKEERGRGNFPDRFSARQFPNYSSELNVNALLLGDSALYLCASLGGGGSPLHFGNGTRLTVT.

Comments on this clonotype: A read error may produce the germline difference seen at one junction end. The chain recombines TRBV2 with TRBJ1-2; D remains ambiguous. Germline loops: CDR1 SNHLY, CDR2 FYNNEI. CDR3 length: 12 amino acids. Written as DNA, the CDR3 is TGTGCCACCCAAACCCACCCGTATGACTACACCTTC. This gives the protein CATQTHPYDYTF.

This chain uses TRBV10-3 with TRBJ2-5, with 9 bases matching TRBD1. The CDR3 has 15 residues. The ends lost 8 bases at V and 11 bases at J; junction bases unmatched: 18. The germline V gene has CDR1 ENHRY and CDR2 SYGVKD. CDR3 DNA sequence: TGTGCCATCGGGGGCCTGACAGGGGGGGACAATGAGCAGTACTTC. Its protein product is CAIGGLTGGDNEQYF.

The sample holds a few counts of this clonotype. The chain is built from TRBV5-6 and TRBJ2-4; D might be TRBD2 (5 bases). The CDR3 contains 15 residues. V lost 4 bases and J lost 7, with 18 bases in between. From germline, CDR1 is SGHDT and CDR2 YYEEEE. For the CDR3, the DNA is TGTGCCAGCAGCCCGGGGTTGTGGGCCGACAACATTCAGTACTTC. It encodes CASSPGLWADNIQYF.

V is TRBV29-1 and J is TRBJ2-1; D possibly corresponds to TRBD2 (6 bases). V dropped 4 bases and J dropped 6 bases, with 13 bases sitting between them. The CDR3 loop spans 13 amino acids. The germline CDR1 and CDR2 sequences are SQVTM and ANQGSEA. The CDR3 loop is CSVGANGGNEQFF. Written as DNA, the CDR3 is TGCAGCGTTGGTGCAAACGGGGGCAATGAGCAGTTCTTC.

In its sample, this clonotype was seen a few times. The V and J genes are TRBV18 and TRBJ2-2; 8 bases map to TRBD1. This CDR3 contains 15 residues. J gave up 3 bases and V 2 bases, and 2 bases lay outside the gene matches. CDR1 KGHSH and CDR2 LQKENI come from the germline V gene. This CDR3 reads CASSPGTGHTGELFF. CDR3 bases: TGTGCCAGCTCACCAGGGACAGGACACACCGGGGAGCTGTTTTTT.

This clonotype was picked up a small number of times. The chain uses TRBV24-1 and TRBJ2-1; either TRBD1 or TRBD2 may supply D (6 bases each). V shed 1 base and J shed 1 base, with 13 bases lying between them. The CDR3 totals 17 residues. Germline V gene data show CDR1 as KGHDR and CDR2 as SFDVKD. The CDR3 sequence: CATSDFKGGASYNEQFF. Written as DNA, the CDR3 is TGTGCCACCAGTGATTTTAAGGGGGGCGCTTCCTACAATGAGCAGTTCTTC.

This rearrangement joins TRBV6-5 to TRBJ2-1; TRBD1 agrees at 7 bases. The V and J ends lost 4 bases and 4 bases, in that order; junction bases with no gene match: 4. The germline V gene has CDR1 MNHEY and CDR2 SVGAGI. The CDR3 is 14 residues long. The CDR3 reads CASSSSDRYNEQFF. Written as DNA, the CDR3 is TGTGCCAGCAGTTCCTCGGACAGGTACAATGAGCAGTTCTTC.

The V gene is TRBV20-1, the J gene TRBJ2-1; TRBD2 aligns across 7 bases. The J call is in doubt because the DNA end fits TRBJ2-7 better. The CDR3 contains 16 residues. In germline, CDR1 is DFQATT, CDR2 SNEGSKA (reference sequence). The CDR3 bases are TGCAGTGCTAGAGATCCGAGGGACTACTCCTACAATGAGCAGTACTTC. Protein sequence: CSARDPRDYSYNEQYF.

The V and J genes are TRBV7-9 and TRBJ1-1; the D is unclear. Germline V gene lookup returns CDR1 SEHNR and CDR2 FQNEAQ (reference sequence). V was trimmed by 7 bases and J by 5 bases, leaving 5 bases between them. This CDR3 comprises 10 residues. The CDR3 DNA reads TGTGCCAGCAAAGTTACTGAAGCTTTCTTT. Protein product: CASKVTEAFF. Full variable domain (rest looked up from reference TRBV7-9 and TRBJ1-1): DTGVSQNPRHKITKRGQNVTFRCDPISEHNRLYWYRQTLGQGPEFLTYFQNEAQLEKSRLLSDRFSAERPKGSFSTLEIQRTEQGDSAMYLCASKVTEAFFGQGTRLTVV.

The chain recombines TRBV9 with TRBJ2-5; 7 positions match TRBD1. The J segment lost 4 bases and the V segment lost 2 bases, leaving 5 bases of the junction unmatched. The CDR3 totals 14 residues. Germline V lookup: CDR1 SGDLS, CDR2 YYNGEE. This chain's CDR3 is CASSVATGVETQYF. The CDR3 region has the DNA TGTGCCAGCAGCGTGGCTACAGGGGTAGAGACCCAGTACTTC.

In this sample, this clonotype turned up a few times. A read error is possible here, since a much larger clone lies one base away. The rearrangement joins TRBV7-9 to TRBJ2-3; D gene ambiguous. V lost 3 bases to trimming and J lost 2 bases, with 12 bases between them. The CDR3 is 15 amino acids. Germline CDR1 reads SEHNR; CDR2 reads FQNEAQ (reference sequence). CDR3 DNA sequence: TGTGCCAGCAGCTTGCTTGTAGGGAACACAGATACGCAGTATTTT. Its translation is CASSLLVGNTDTQYF.

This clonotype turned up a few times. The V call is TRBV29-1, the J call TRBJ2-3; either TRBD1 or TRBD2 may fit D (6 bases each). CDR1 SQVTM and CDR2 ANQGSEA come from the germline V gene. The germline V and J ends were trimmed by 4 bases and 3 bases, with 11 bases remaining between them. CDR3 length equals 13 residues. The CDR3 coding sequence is TGCAGCGTTGTCCCGGGGGCGACAGATACGCAGTATTTT. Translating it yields CSVVPGATDTQYF.

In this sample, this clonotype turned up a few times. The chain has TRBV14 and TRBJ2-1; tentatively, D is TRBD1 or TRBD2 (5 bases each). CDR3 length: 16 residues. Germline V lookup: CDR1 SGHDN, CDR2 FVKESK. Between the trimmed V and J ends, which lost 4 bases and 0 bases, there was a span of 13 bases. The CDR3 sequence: CASSPSRGGSYNEQFF. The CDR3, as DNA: TGTGCCAGCAGCCCCTCCCGTGGGGGCTCCTACAATGAGCAGTTCTTC.

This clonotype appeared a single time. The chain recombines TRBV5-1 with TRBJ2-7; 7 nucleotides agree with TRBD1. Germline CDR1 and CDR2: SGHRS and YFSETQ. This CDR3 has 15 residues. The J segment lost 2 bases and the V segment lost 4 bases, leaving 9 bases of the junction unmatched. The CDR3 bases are TGCGCCAGCAGCCAAGGACAGGCCATCCCCTACGAGCAGTACTTC. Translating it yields CASSQGQAIPYEQYF.